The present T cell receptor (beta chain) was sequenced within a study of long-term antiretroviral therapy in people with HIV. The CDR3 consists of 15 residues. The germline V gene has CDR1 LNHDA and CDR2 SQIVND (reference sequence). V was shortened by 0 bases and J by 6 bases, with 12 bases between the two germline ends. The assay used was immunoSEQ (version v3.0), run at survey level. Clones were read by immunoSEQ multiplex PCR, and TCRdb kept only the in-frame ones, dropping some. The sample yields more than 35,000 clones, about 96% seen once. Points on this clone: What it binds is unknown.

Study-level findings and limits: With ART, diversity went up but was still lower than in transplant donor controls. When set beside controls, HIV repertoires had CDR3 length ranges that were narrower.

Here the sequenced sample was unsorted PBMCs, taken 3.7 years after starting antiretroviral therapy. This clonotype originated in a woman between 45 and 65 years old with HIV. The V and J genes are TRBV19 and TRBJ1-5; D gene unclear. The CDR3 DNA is TGTGCCAGTAGTATAGATTTCACCCAAGCTCAGCCCCAGCATTTT. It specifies CASSIDFTQAQPQHF.